This record covers a single T cell receptor beta chain. The entry originates in a study of blood T cell repertoires in COVID-19. Study as a whole: Acute and convalescent COVID-19 specimens originated in the United States, Italy and Spain. The analysed material was cDNA or gDNA that came from T cells, B-cell-depleted T cells, or PBMCs.

This CDR3 comprises 12 residues. CDR1 GTSNPN and CDR2 SVGIG come from the germline V gene (reference sequence). Trimming pared 3 bases from V and 6 bases from J, leaving 11 bases between. Per the original data handling: Reference gene primer amplification gave estimated nucleated cell counts. This table comes from immunoSEQ multiplex PCR, and its TCRdb copy is limited to in-frame clones, with some not included. The V and J calls and clone size come from that table; D and trimming were worked out from the DNA. The sample has 92,000 or so clones; more than 70% are singletons. The J gene is TRBJ1-2, the V gene TRBV30; TRBD1 might be the D (6 bases). Sequencing was performed on peripheral blood. This clonotype was obtained from a man between 60 and 70 years old with acute or convalescent COVID-19. The DNA of the CDR3 is TGTGCCTGGAGGTGGGGGGGCAATGGCTACACCTTC. Translated: CAWRWGGNGYTF.